Below, one TCR beta chain is given with its context. Its antigen is as yet unknown. The data originate from a study of cytomegalovirus exposure and HLA in healthy donors. The PCR made use of 60 Vbeta and 13 Jbeta primers. Some clones are missing from TCRdb's copy, which holds only in-frame ones; the method was immunoSEQ multiplex PCR. The sample features 90,000 to 150,000 clones, with around 3.6% in its top ten. Study-level points and caveats: Sequencing artifact likely explains a cluster of highly shared sequence variants. In a later analysis, specific HLA alleles were associated with around 17,000 TCR beta sequences at a 0.05 false discovery rate.

This clonotype was obtained from a man aged 18 to 29 in good health and CMV-seronegative. Sequencing was performed on PBMCs.

The CDR3 sequence is CASSISGSTGELFF. In DNA form, the CDR3 reads TGTGCCAGTAGTATAAGCGGGAGTACCGGGGAGCTGTTTTTT. The chain uses TRBV19 and TRBJ2-2; 8 positions agree with TRBD2. The germline V gene has CDR1 LNHDA and CDR2 SQIVND (reference sequence). The J segment lost 5 bases and the V segment lost 2 bases, leaving 1 base of the junction unmatched. The CDR3 length is 14 residues.